This T cell receptor beta chain is drawn from a study of blood T cell repertoires in COVID-19. About the research overall: The origin of the acute and convalescent COVID-19 samples was the United States, Italy and Spain. Sample material is recorded as cDNA or gDNA derived from T cells, B-cell-depleted T cells, or PBMCs.

Germline V gene lookup returns CDR1 SQVTM and CDR2 ANQGSEA. The CDR3 is 15 amino acids. The V gene end was trimmed by 7 bases and the J gene end by 4 bases; junction bases not matched to a gene: 9. Authors' processing steps: Amplifying reference gene primers gave estimates of nucleated cell counts. The table came from immunoSEQ multiplex PCR; TCRdb's copy has only in-frame clones and leaves some out. The V and J calls and clone size are taken from that table; D and trimming were inferred from the DNA. Among 3,700 or so clones, 70% were seen once, and the ten largest hold 21%. The material sequenced was peripheral blood. This sequence was found in a man in his 70s with active COVID-19. This chain joins TRBV29-1 and TRBJ2-5; 13 bases are shared with TRBD2. This chain's CDR3 is CSARTSGSGRETQYF. CDR3 coding DNA: TGCAGCGCCCGGACTAGCGGGAGTGGCAGAGAGACCCAGTACTTC.